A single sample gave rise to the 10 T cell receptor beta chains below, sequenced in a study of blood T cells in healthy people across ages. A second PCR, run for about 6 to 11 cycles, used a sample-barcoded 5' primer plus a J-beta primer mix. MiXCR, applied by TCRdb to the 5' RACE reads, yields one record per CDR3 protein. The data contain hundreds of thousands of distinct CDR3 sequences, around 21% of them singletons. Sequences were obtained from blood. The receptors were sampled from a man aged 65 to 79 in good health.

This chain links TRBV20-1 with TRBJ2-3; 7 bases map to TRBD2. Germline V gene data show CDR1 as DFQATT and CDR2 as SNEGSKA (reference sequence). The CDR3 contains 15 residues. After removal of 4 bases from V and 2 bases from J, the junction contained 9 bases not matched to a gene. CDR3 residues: CSATLPTSLTDTQYF. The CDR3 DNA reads TGCAGTGCTACCCTACCGACTAGCCTCACAGATACGCAGTATTTT.

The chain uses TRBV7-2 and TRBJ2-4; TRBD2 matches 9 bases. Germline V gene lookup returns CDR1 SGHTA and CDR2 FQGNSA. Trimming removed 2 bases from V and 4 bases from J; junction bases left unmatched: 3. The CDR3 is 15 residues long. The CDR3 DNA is TGTGCCAGCAGCTTAAGGCTAGCGGGGAAAAACATTCAGTACTTC. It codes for CASSLRLAGKNIQYF.

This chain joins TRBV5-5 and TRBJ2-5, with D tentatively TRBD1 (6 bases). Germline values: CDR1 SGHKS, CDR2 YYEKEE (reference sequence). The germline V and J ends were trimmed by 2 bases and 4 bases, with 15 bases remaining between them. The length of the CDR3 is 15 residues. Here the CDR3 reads CASSFFTQGTETQYF. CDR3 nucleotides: TGTGCCAGCAGCTTCTTTACCCAGGGGACAGAGACCCAGTACTTC. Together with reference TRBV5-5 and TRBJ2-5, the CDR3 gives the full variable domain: DAGVTQSPTHLIKTRGQQVTLRCSPISGHKSVSWYQQVLGQGPQFIFQYYEKEERGRGNFPDRFSARQFPNYSSELNVNALLLGDSALYLCASSFFTQGTETQYFGPGTRLLVL.

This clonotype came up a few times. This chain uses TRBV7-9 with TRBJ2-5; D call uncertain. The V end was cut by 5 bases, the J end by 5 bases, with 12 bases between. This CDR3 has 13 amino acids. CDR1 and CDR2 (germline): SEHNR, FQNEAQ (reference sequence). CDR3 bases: TGTGCCAGCAGCAGCTTATTCCTGGAGACCCAGTACTTC. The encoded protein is CASSSLFLETQYF.

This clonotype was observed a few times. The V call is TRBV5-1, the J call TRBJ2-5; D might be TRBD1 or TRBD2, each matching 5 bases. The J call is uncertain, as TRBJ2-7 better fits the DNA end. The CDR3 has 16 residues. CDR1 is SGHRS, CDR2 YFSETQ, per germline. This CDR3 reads CASSLMFSGTSYEQYF. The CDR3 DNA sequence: TGCGCCAGCAGCTTGATGTTTTCAGGGACCTCCTACGAGCAGTACTTC.

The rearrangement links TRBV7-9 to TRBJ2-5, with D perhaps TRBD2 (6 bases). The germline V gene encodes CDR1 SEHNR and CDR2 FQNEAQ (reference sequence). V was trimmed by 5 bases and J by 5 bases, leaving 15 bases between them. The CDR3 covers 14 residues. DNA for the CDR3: TGTGCCAGCAGCCCGGGGACTCCTAGGGAGACCCAGTACTTC. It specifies CASSPGTPRETQYF.

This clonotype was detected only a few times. The CDR3 is CASSKNGGRQETQYF. The CDR3 nucleotides read TGTGCCAGCAGCAAAAATGGGGGTAGGCAAGAGACCCAGTACTTC. The chain combines TRBV5-5 with TRBJ2-5; D might be TRBD1 or TRBD2, each matching 5 bases. CDR1 and CDR2 from the germline V gene are SGHKS and YYEKEE (reference sequence). The V end was cut by 4 bases, the J end by 2 bases, with 15 bases between. The CDR3 totals 15 residues.

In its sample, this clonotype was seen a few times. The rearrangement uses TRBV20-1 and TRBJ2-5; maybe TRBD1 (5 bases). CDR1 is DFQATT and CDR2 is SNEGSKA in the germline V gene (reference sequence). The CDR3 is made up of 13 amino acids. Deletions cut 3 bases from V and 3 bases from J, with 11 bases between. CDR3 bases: TGCAGTGCTAGCCAGGGCCGGGAAGAGACCCAGTACTTC. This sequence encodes CSASQGREETQYF.

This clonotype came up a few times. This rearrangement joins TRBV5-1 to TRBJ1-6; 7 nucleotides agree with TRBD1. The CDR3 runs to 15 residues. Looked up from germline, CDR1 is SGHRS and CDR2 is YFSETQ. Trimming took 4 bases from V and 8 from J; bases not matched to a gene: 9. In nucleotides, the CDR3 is TGCGCCAGCAGCGTAACCGGGACAGCTGATTCACCCCTCCACTTT. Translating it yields CASSVTGTADSPLHF.

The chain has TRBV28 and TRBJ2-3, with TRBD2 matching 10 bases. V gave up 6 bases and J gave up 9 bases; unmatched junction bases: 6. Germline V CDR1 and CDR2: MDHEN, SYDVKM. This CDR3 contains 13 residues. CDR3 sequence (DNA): TGTGCCAGCAGGACTAGCGGGCCATCGACGCAGTATTTT. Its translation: CASRTSGPSTQYF.